The present T cell receptor beta chain was sequenced within a study of T cell repertoires in cytomegalovirus infection. Across the whole study: Signatures in public TCR beta sequences pointed to both CMV infection and matching HLA type. Study conclusions and caveats: HLA-C-restricted, CMV-specific TCR beta clonotypes were dominant ex vivo.

This clonotype was counted at least ten times. The antigen remains undetermined. TCRdb passed the reads through MiXCR, listing each CDR3 protein once. The repertoire has 450,000 to 550,000 distinct CDR3 sequences, 16% of them found once; the top ten carry 24%. Sequencing was carried out using CD8+ T cells from PBMCs. The sequence was obtained from a human donor in good health (CMV status not recorded). Some clones in this sample may be carry-over from other donors' samples.

DNA of the CDR3: TGCAGCGTTGAAGTCGCGGGTAGCTCCTACGAGCAGTACTTC. Protein sequence: CSVEVAGSSYEQYF. The J gene is TRBJ2-7, the V gene TRBV29-1; D possibly corresponds to TRBD2 (5 bases). V was shortened by 1 base and J by 0 bases, with 10 bases between the two germline ends. Germline lookup yields CDR1 SQVTM and CDR2 ANQGSEA. CDR3 length: 14 amino acids.